This T cell receptor (beta chain) was profiled in a study of early T cells in non-severe SARS-CoV-2 infection. As for the study in general: Sequenced material consisted of bulk RNA (from unsorted whole blood), and chains were unpaired.

As regards this clonotype: Its antigen is undetermined.

Overall study results and limits: Using VDJdb, the matching emphasized anti-spike CD8 responses while missing private and CD4 specificities.

MiXCR was run by TCRdb on the 5' RACE reads, yielding one entry per CDR3 protein. The profile shows about 68,000 distinct CDR3 sequences, roughly a tenth of them singletons. Germline lookup yields CDR1 DFQATT and CDR2 SNEGSKA (reference sequence). The CDR3 sequence is 13 residues long. Trimming cost V 6 bases and J 7 bases; bases outside gene matches: 9. The chain links TRBV20-1 to TRBJ1-5; 7 bases agree with TRBD1. The sequence was collected from an adult who was a healthcare worker with PCR-confirmed SARS-CoV-2 infection or an uninfected control (not recorded which). The material sequenced was whole blood. CDR3 region: CSALNRGRQPQHF. As DNA, the CDR3 is TGCAGTGCCCTAAACAGGGGAAGGCAGCCCCAGCATTTT.